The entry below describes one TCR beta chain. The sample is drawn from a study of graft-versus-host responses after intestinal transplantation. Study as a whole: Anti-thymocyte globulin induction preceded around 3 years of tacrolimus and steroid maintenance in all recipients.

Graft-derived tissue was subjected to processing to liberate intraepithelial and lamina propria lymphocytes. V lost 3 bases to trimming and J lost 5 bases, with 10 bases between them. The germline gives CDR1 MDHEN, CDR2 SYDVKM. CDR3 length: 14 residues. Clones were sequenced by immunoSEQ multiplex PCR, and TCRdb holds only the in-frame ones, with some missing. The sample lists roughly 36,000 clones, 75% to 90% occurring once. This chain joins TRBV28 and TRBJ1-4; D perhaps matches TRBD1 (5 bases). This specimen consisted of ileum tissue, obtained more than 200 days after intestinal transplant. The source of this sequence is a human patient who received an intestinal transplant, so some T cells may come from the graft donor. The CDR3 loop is CASSLPGMNEKLFF. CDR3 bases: TGTGCCAGCAGTTTGCCAGGGATGAATGAAAAACTGTTTTTT.